This TCR beta chain emerged from a study of beta chain features in type 1 diabetes. cDNA synthesis used the whole RNA isolate, giving expressed TCRB sequences. Using immunoSEQ multiplex PCR, the repertoire was profiled, and TCRdb retains in-frame clones only, with some absent. The table lists 150,000 to 200,000 clones, around 63% of them singletons, with approximately 0.089% in the top ten. Comments on this clone: The antigen is unknown. Other DNA sequences in this sample translate to the same CDR3.

Staining for CD45RO/CCR7/CD25/CD127/CD95/CD27 allowed sorting of CD4+ naive, central memory, regulatory and stem cell-like memory cells. Findings of the study overall: Significant though moderate, a shortening of TCRB CDR3s appeared in all four CD4+ subsets of Type 1 diabetes patients.

From germline, CDR1 is SGHDN and CDR2 FVKESK. CDR3 length equals 11 residues. Trimming shortened V by 3 bases and J by 3 bases, and 3 bases separated the two germline ends. This receptor was identified in a man under 40 with type 1 diabetes. The sequencing sample was made of naive CD4+ T cells from blood. The chain is built from TRBV14 and TRBJ2-7; no reliable D call. CDR3 sequence: CASSQSYEQYF. Written as DNA, the CDR3 is TGTGCCAGCAGCCAGAGCTACGAGCAGTACTTC. The full variable domain, in which reference TRBV14 and TRBJ2-7 provide the parts outside the CDR3, is EAGVTQFPSHSVIEKGQTVTLRCDPISGHDNLYWYRRVMGKEIKFLLHFVKESKQDESGMPNNRFLAERTGGTYSTLKVQPAELEDSGVYFCASSQSYEQYFGPGTRLTVT.